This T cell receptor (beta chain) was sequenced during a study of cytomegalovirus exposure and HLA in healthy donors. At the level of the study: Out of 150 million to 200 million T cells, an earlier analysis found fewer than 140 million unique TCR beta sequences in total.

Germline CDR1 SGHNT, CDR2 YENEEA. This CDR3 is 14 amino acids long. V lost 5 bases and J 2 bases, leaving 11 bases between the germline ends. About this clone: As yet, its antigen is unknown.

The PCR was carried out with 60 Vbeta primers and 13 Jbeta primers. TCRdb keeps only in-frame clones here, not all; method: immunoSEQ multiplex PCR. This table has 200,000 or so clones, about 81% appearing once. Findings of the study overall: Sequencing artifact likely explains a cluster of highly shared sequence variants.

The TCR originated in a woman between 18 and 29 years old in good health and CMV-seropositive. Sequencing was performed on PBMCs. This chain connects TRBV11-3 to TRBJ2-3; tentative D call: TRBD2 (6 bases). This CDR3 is CASSGREFTDTQYF. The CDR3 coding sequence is TGTGCCAGCAGCGGCCGGGAGTTCACAGATACGCAGTATTTT.